These T cell receptor beta chains were read from a single sample in a study of cytomegalovirus exposure and HLA in healthy donors. Only in-frame clones appear in the TCRdb table, and some are missing; sequencing was by immunoSEQ multiplex PCR. Here the sample spans about 130,000 clones, around three quarters being singletons. Sequenced: PBMCs. The source is a man between 18 and 29 years old in good health and CMV-seronegative. Each CDR3 is given with its conserved first and last residue. The order of the fields is clone size, J gene, D gene, V gene, CDR3 protein, CDR3 DNA. D genes are given only for firm matches. Size is stated for part of the rows, as once, few or many counts, or as a class when the clone is expanded.

-,TRBJ1-5,TRBD1,TRBV6-5,CASSDSTGNIQPQHF,TGTGCCAGCAGTGACTCGACAGGGAATATCCAGCCCCAGCATTTT
-,TRBJ1-1,-,TRBV11-2,CASSLGQANTEAFF,TGTGCCAGCAGCTTAGGACAGGCGAACACTGAAGCTTTCTTT
-,TRBJ2-1,TRBD2,TRBV27,CASSLSGSHYNEQFF,TGTGCCAGCTCCCTAAGCGGGAGTCACTACAATGAGCAGTTCTTC
once,TRBJ1-4,-,TRBV28,CASRPGGALSEKLFF,TGTGCCAGCAGGCCAGGAGGGGCGTTAAGTGAAAAACTGTTTTTT
-,TRBJ1-5,TRBD1,TRBV11-3,CASSLEGQGANQPQHF,TGTGCCAGCAGCTTAGAAGGACAGGGCGCCAATCAGCCCCAGCATTTT
-,TRBJ2-3,TRBD1,TRBV5-1,CASSHRLVGTESTDTQYF,TGCGCCAGCAGCCACCGCTTGGTCGGGACAGAGTCCACAGATACGCAGTATTTT
-,TRBJ2-3,TRBD2,TRBV7-2,CASSDGLAGVNTQYF,TGTGCCAGCAGCGACGGACTAGCGGGAGTGAATACGCAGTATTTT
-,TRBJ2-7,-,TRBV18,CASSPQDRSYEQYF,TGTGCCAGCTCACCCCAGGACAGATCCTACGAGCAGTACTTC
-,TRBJ1-4,TRBD1,TRBV27,CASSSPGTGNEKLFF,TGTGCCAGCAGTTCACCCGGGACAGGAAATGAAAAACTGTTTTTT
once,TRBJ1-3,-,TRBV29-1,CSVVNSGNTIYF,TGCAGCGTTGTCAACTCTGGAAACACCATATATTTT
-,TRBJ2-3,-,TRBV7-9,CASSPPEINTQYF,TGTGCCAGCAGCCCCCCGGAGATCAATACGCAGTATTTT
-,TRBJ2-7,-,TRBV6-5,CASSYLGGYEQYF,TGTGCCAGCAGTTACCTTGGAGGGTACGAGCAGTACTTC
-,TRBJ1-1,TRBD1,TRBV29-1,CSVVPGQGTAFF,TGCAGCGTCGTCCCGGGACAGGGTACAGCTTTCTTT